This T cell receptor (beta chain) stems from a study of identical twins. Whole-study results and caveats: Out-of-frame alpha sequences shared by twins showed excess low generation probability. Insertion counts were lower in abundant cord blood beta clonotypes, a trend that memory repertoires did not show.

TCRdb ran MiXCR on the 5' RACE reads and lists one entry per CDR3 protein. The repertoire holds about 900,000 distinct CDR3 sequences, with 9% to 15% as singletons. Every donor was a healthy Caucasian. This CDR3 is built from 16 residues. Between the trimmed V and J ends, which lost 4 bases and 4 bases, there was a span of 17 bases. This clonotype has only a few counts. Its antigen is as yet unknown. The same data also contributed to another study, on yellow fever vaccine responses in identical twins.

Input material: PBMCs. This chain links TRBV12-3 or TRBV12-4 with TRBJ2-1; D is perhaps TRBD1 or TRBD2 (5 bases each). The receptor comes from a woman under 30 in good health. CDR3 nucleotide sequence: TGTGCCAGCAGTTCCCCCGGGACCCGGAATTACAATGAGCAGTTCTTC. Encoded protein: CASSSPGTRNYNEQFF.